The rows below give T cell receptor beta chains drawn from one sample of a study of blood T cell repertoires in COVID-19. Clones were sequenced by immunoSEQ multiplex PCR, and TCRdb holds only the in-frame ones, with some missing. This sample has 200,000 to 250,000 clones, with 80% to 90% found just once. Specimen: PBMCs or T cells enriched from blood (not recorded which). The origin of the receptors is a woman in her 50s in a cohort exposed to, infected with or recovered from COVID-19 (not recorded which). Each CDR3 is given with its conserved first and last residue. Fields, in order: V gene, J gene, clone size, D gene, CDR3 DNA, CDR3 protein. The D gene is left open where the match is weak. Size is omitted from some rows. Given values are once, few, many or a class for expanded clones.

v_gene: TRBV4-1
j_gene: TRBJ1-2
abundance: .
d_gene: TRBD1
CDR3nt: TGCGCCAGCAGCCAAGTATCGGGACAGGGTATTCATGGCTACACCTTC
CDR3aa: CASSQVSGQGIHGYTF

v_gene: TRBV9
j_gene: TRBJ2-1
abundance: .
d_gene: TRBD2
CDR3nt: TGTGCCAGCAGCCCCGGGACTAGCGGCTTTAACAATGAGCAGTTCTTC
CDR3aa: CASSPGTSGFNNEQFF

v_gene: TRBV3-1/TRBV3-2
j_gene: TRBJ1-5
abundance: .
d_gene: .
CDR3nt: TGTGCCAGCAGCCACGGAGATGGTCAGCCCCAGCATTTT
CDR3aa: CASSHGDGQPQHF

v_gene: TRBV7-2
j_gene: TRBJ1-3
abundance: .
d_gene: .
CDR3nt: TGTGCCAGCAGCCTCGGGAGTCTTTTGAATTTT
CDR3aa: CASSLGSLLNF

v_gene: TRBV7-2
j_gene: TRBJ2-1
abundance: .
d_gene: TRBD2
CDR3nt: TGTGCCAGCAGCTTTCTAGCGGGGGGGAGATACAATGAGCAGTTCTTC
CDR3aa: CASSFLAGGRYNEQFF

v_gene: TRBV5-1
j_gene: TRBJ2-7
abundance: .
d_gene: TRBD1
CDR3nt: TGCGCCAGCAGCTTGGCCGACAGGGCCCACGAGCAGTACTTC
CDR3aa: CASSLADRAHEQYF

v_gene: TRBV9
j_gene: TRBJ1-6
abundance: .
d_gene: TRBD1
CDR3nt: TGTGCCAGCAGCTACACCGAGGACAGGGAGTATGTCGGGCCCCTCCACTTT
CDR3aa: CASSYTEDREYVGPLHF

v_gene: TRBV7-8
j_gene: TRBJ1-6
abundance: .
d_gene: TRBD1
CDR3nt: TGTGCCAGCAGCGTCCGGGACAGGGGCTCTAATTCACCCCTCCACTTT
CDR3aa: CASSVRDRGSNSPLHF

v_gene: TRBV6-2/TRBV6-3
j_gene: TRBJ2-7
abundance: .
d_gene: TRBD1
CDR3nt: TGTGCCAGCAGTTTCCTCTCACCGGGACAGGGATTAACCTACGAGCAGTACTTC
CDR3aa: CASSFLSPGQGLTYEQYF

v_gene: TRBV5-8
j_gene: TRBJ1-5
abundance: .
d_gene: TRBD1
CDR3nt: TGTGCCAGCAGCCGGACAGGGGGGGATGACAATCAGCCCCAGCATTTT
CDR3aa: CASSRTGGDDNQPQHF

v_gene: TRBV3-1/TRBV3-2
j_gene: TRBJ2-3
abundance: .
d_gene: TRBD2
CDR3nt: TGTGCCAGCAGTCACCGTAGCGGGGGGGCCGGAGATACGCAGTATTTT
CDR3aa: CASSHRSGGAGDTQYF

v_gene: TRBV2
j_gene: TRBJ1-5
abundance: .
d_gene: TRBD1
CDR3nt: TGTGCCAGCAGTGATGGAACAGGGGGAAATCAGCCCCAGCATTTT
CDR3aa: CASSDGTGGNQPQHF

v_gene: TRBV6-2/TRBV6-3
j_gene: TRBJ1-5
abundance: .
d_gene: TRBD1
CDR3nt: TGTGCCAGCAGTAGGGGGGTCGTACAGGGGAATCAGCCCCAGCATTTT
CDR3aa: CASSRGVVQGNQPQHF

v_gene: TRBV4-3
j_gene: TRBJ1-4
abundance: .
d_gene: TRBD1
CDR3nt: TGCGCCAGCAGACAGGGGGGGTCTAATGAAAAACTGTTTTTT
CDR3aa: CASRQGGSNEKLFF

v_gene: TRBV19
j_gene: TRBJ1-5
abundance: .
d_gene: .
CDR3nt: TGTGCCAGTAGCATAGGACAGAGCAATCAGCCCCAGCATTTT
CDR3aa: CASSIGQSNQPQHF

v_gene: TRBV7-3
j_gene: TRBJ2-3
abundance: .
d_gene: TRBD2
CDR3nt: TGTGCCAGCAGCTCCGGACTAGCGGGGACGTTAGATACGCAGTATTTT
CDR3aa: CASSSGLAGTLDTQYF

v_gene: TRBV30
j_gene: TRBJ1-6
abundance: .
d_gene: .
CDR3nt: TGTGCCTGGGGTCCACGGGTGGAGAATTCACCCCTCCACTTT
CDR3aa: CAWGPRVENSPLHF

v_gene: TRBV5-6
j_gene: TRBJ2-1
abundance: .
d_gene: .
CDR3nt: TGTGCTAGCAGCCCCCGTCCGGGCAATGAGCAGTTCTTC
CDR3aa: CASSPRPGNEQFF

v_gene: TRBV10-3
j_gene: TRBJ1-1
abundance: few
d_gene: TRBD1
CDR3nt: TGTGCCATCAGTGAGGCGGTGGGCAGGGGGCGGAACACTGAAGCTTTCTTT
CDR3aa: CAISEAVGRGRNTEAFF

v_gene: TRBV6-1
j_gene: TRBJ1-6
abundance: once
d_gene: .
CDR3nt: TGTGCCAGCAGTGACGACAGCGTCCTACCTCCTAATTCACCCCTCCACTTT
CDR3aa: CASSDDSVLPPNSPLHF

v_gene: TRBV4-2
j_gene: TRBJ1-6
abundance: few
d_gene: .
CDR3nt: TGTGCCAGCAGCCAGGTAAAGGACAGACTTAATTCACCCCTCCACTTT
CDR3aa: CASSQVKDRLNSPLHF

v_gene: TRBV7-9
j_gene: TRBJ1-3
abundance: .
d_gene: TRBD1
CDR3nt: TGTGCCAGCAGCCCCCGGGACAGGGAAGGAGGATCTGGAAACACCATATATTTT
CDR3aa: CASSPRDREGGSGNTIYF

v_gene: TRBV7-3
j_gene: TRBJ1-3
abundance: .
d_gene: .
CDR3nt: TGTGCCAGCAGCCTAGGGGTCAGCAGCTCTGGAAACACCATATATTTT
CDR3aa: CASSLGVSSSGNTIYF

v_gene: TRBV9
j_gene: TRBJ2-2
abundance: .
d_gene: .
CDR3nt: TGTGCCAGCAGCGTAGACCCTACTAGCACCGGGGAGCTGTTTTTT
CDR3aa: CASSVDPTSTGELFF

v_gene: TRBV7-2
j_gene: TRBJ1-5
abundance: .
d_gene: TRBD1
CDR3nt: TGTGCCAGCAGCTTAGCAGGGACAGGGACTAGCAATCAGCCCCAGCATTTT
CDR3aa: CASSLAGTGTSNQPQHF

v_gene: TRBV7-9
j_gene: TRBJ2-1
abundance: .
d_gene: .
CDR3nt: TGTGCCAGCAGCTCACAGGGAGGGAATGAGCAGTTCTTC
CDR3aa: CASSSQGGNEQFF

v_gene: TRBV24-1
j_gene: TRBJ2-3
abundance: .
d_gene: .
CDR3nt: TGTGCCACCAGCCTAACGCGGGGCAGCACAGATACGCAGTATTTT
CDR3aa: CATSLTRGSTDTQYF

v_gene: TRBV29-1
j_gene: TRBJ1-1
abundance: few
d_gene: .
CDR3nt: TGCAGCGTGACATTGGCGAACACTGAAGCTTTCTTT
CDR3aa: CSVTLANTEAFF

v_gene: TRBV7-9
j_gene: TRBJ2-7
abundance: .
d_gene: .
CDR3nt: TGTGCCAGCAGCCCAGCTCGGGACAAGACCTACGAGCAGTACTTC
CDR3aa: CASSPARDKTYEQYF

v_gene: TRBV27
j_gene: TRBJ1-2
abundance: .
d_gene: TRBD1
CDR3nt: TGTGCCAGCAGCTCGGGACAGAGCCTCTATGGCTACACCTTC
CDR3aa: CASSSGQSLYGYTF

v_gene: TRBV5-1
j_gene: TRBJ1-3
abundance: .
d_gene: .
CDR3nt: TGCGCCAGCAGCTTGCAAAGAGCATTCTCTGGAAACACCATATATTTT
CDR3aa: CASSLQRAFSGNTIYF

v_gene: TRBV5-1
j_gene: TRBJ2-7
abundance: .
d_gene: .
CDR3nt: TGCGCCAGCAGCTTGAGAGGAGCCTCCTACGAGCAGTACTTC
CDR3aa: CASSLRGASYEQYF

v_gene: TRBV6-1
j_gene: TRBJ2-1
abundance: .
d_gene: .
CDR3nt: TGTGCCAGCAGTGAACCAGGGAGGCGGCACAATGAGCAGTTCTTC
CDR3aa: CASSEPGRRHNEQFF

v_gene: TRBV20-1
j_gene: TRBJ1-2
abundance: .
d_gene: .
CDR3nt: TGCAGTGCTAGTGAACAACCCGTCGGCTACACCTTC
CDR3aa: CSASEQPVGYTF

v_gene: TRBV4-2
j_gene: TRBJ1-1
abundance: .
d_gene: .
CDR3nt: TGTGCCAGCAGCCTTTGGAGGGCGAACACTGAAGCTTTCTTT
CDR3aa: CASSLWRANTEAFF

v_gene: TRBV18
j_gene: TRBJ2-2
abundance: .
d_gene: .
CDR3nt: TGTGCCAGCTCCAACAGGGACACCGGGGAGCTGTTTTTT
CDR3aa: CASSNRDTGELFF

v_gene: TRBV20-1
j_gene: TRBJ1-2
abundance: .
d_gene: .
CDR3nt: TGCTCCTTAACAGGGAACTATGGCTACACCTTC
CDR3aa: CSLTGNYGYTF

v_gene: TRBV19
j_gene: TRBJ2-3
abundance: .
d_gene: .
CDR3nt: TGTGCCAGTAGTATAGCGGGGGTGGATACGCAGTATTTT
CDR3aa: CASSIAGVDTQYF

v_gene: TRBV28
j_gene: TRBJ1-1
abundance: .
d_gene: .
CDR3nt: TGTGCCAGCAGCCGTCTCGCTGAAGCTTTCTTT
CDR3aa: CASSRLAEAFF

v_gene: TRBV3-1/TRBV3-2
j_gene: TRBJ2-7
abundance: .
d_gene: .
CDR3nt: TGTGCCAGCAGTCCAATCGGGAGTTCCTCCGAGCAGTACTTC
CDR3aa: CASSPIGSSSEQYF

v_gene: TRBV27
j_gene: TRBJ1-1
abundance: .
d_gene: .
CDR3nt: TGTGCCAGCAAAGCCGAAGACAGGTTAAACACTGAAGCTTTCTTT
CDR3aa: CASKAEDRLNTEAFF

v_gene: TRBV18
j_gene: TRBJ2-7
abundance: .
d_gene: .
CDR3nt: TGTGCCAGCTCACGGAACCGGGACGGCGGAGGGGTCGAGCAGTACTTC
CDR3aa: CASSRNRDGGGVEQYF

v_gene: TRBV27
j_gene: TRBJ1-2
abundance: .
d_gene: .
CDR3nt: TGTGCCAGCAGTTTATATCCAGGGGACCCTAGAGGCTACACCTTC
CDR3aa: CASSLYPGDPRGYTF

v_gene: TRBV12-1
j_gene: TRBJ1-2
abundance: .
d_gene: .
CDR3nt: TGTGCCAGCAGCTGCCCTACAGTGTCCCTATCTAACTATGGCTACACCTTC
CDR3aa: CASSCPTVSLSNYGYTF

v_gene: TRBV3-1/TRBV3-2
j_gene: TRBJ2-7
abundance: .
d_gene: TRBD1
CDR3nt: TGTGCCAGCAGCCAAGTTTCGCCTTTGACAGGGCCCTTCTACGAGCAGTACTTC
CDR3aa: CASSQVSPLTGPFYEQYF

v_gene: TRBV4-3
j_gene: TRBJ1-1
abundance: .
d_gene: TRBD1
CDR3nt: TGCGCCAGCAGCCAAGATTACCACAGGGGGTCTGAAGCTTTCTTT
CDR3aa: CASSQDYHRGSEAFF

v_gene: TRBV25-1
j_gene: TRBJ1-2
abundance: .
d_gene: .
CDR3nt: TGTGCCAGCAGTGAATTGGGGGCCCCCCGCGGCTACACCTTC
CDR3aa: CASSELGAPRGYTF

v_gene: TRBV7-3
j_gene: TRBJ2-5
abundance: once
d_gene: TRBD2
CDR3nt: TGTGCCAGCAGCTCGGGACTAGCGAAAGAGACCCAGTACTTC
CDR3aa: CASSSGLAKETQYF

v_gene: TRBV7-9
j_gene: TRBJ1-1
abundance: .
d_gene: .
CDR3nt: TGTGCCAGCAGCTTATCCGAGCCGGACACTGAAGCTTTCTTT
CDR3aa: CASSLSEPDTEAFF

v_gene: TRBV4-2
j_gene: TRBJ2-7
abundance: once
d_gene: .
CDR3nt: TGTGCCAGCAGCCAAGAGGATAACGGACTCTACGAGCAGTACTTC
CDR3aa: CASSQEDNGLYEQYF

v_gene: TRBV19
j_gene: TRBJ1-4
abundance: .
d_gene: TRBD1
CDR3nt: TGTGCCAGTAGGGCTCCGGGACAGGCTAATGAAAAACTGTTTTTT
CDR3aa: CASRAPGQANEKLFF

v_gene: TRBV5-1
j_gene: TRBJ2-7
abundance: .
d_gene: TRBD2
CDR3nt: TGCGCCAGCAGGGAACTAGCGGGGGCTGGGAACTACGAGCAGTACTTC
CDR3aa: CASRELAGAGNYEQYF

v_gene: TRBV18
j_gene: TRBJ2-1
abundance: .
d_gene: .
CDR3nt: TGTGCCAGCTCACCAACGGGGGTACACCGATACAATGAGCAGTTCTTC
CDR3aa: CASSPTGVHRYNEQFF

v_gene: TRBV5-8
j_gene: TRBJ2-7
abundance: .
d_gene: TRBD2
CDR3nt: TGTGCCAGCAGCTTGGGACTAGCGGGGGTAGGCGAGCAGTACTTC
CDR3aa: CASSLGLAGVGEQYF

v_gene: TRBV11-2
j_gene: TRBJ1-6
abundance: .
d_gene: .
CDR3nt: TGTGCCAGCAGCTTAGCAGGGTATTCACCCCTCCACTTT
CDR3aa: CASSLAGYSPLHF